This T cell receptor beta chain is drawn from a study of blood T cells in healthy people across ages. Study details: Capture by template switching was about one barcoded beta molecule per two T cells. Points from the study as a whole: The unknown donor CMV status may have confounded expanded clonotype changes.

Concerning this clonotype: Antigen specificity is unknown.

The CDR3 consists of 13 residues. V was clipped by 2 bases and J by 15 bases, with 17 bases between them. Germline V gives CDR1 MNHEY, CDR2 SVGEGT. At least 5 micrograms of total RNA were extracted per sample. Through a sample-barcoded 5' primer and a J-beta primer mix, a second PCR was run for roughly 7 to 12 cycles. MiXCR, applied by TCRdb to the 5' RACE reads, yields one record per CDR3 protein. Of about 830,000 distinct CDR3 sequences listed, roughly 64% were seen once; the top ten hold approximately 20%. The chain couples TRBV6-2 or TRBV6-3 to TRBJ2-1; TRBD1 might be the D (6 bases). The receptor's source is a man younger than 40 in good health. The specimen sequenced was blood. CDR3 coding DNA: TGTGCCAGCAGTTACGGGGGCTCTAGGAATGGGTTCTTC. Translated: CASSYGGSRNGFF.